The rows below give T cell receptor beta chains drawn from one sample of a study of post-analysis software for immune sequencing data. TCRdb re-derived calls from the PCR reads in MiXCR, one entry per CDR3 protein. This table has 400,000 to 500,000 distinct CDR3 sequences, roughly 40% appearing once. The sequencing input was blood. The receptors were sampled from a girl aged 2-10 years with multiple sclerosis. Both conserved end residues are trimmed from each CDR3. Each record gives: CDR3 protein, D gene, V gene. D genes are given only for firm matches.

CDR3 protein: ASSVRTGEETQY; D gene: TRBD1; V gene: TRBV12-3/TRBV12-4
CDR3 protein: ASSVDRGTDTQY; D gene: TRBD1; V gene: TRBV5-1
CDR3 protein: ATQGGQLTDTQY; D gene: -; V gene: TRBV10-3
CDR3 protein: AISPTGQPTQY; D gene: TRBD1; V gene: TRBV10-3
CDR3 protein: ASSSDTGLAGANVLT; D gene: -; V gene: TRBV5-1
CDR3 protein: ASSHGGGANVLT; D gene: -; V gene: TRBV3-1
CDR3 protein: SAEGHYGELF; D gene: -; V gene: TRBV20-1
CDR3 protein: ASSLGQGFTNQPQH; D gene: TRBD1; V gene: TRBV5-5
CDR3 protein: SARSLAGIQETQY; D gene: TRBD2; V gene: TRBV20-1
CDR3 protein: ASRPTGFGINIQY; D gene: TRBD1; V gene: TRBV6-5
CDR3 protein: ASSTKPGLLRYEQY; D gene: -; V gene: TRBV21-1
CDR3 protein: ATSRVAGAGNEQF; D gene: TRBD2; V gene: TRBV15
CDR3 protein: ASSLTPGGVSYEQY; D gene: TRBD2; V gene: TRBV7-3
CDR3 protein: ASSQESSREQF; D gene: -; V gene: TRBV3-1
CDR3 protein: ACKEQETQY; D gene: -; V gene: TRBV20-1
CDR3 protein: ASSSSIGRNEQF; D gene: -; V gene: TRBV6-5
CDR3 protein: ASSPGTVGPF; D gene: TRBD1; V gene: TRBV7-3
CDR3 protein: ASSLGFTRGAQETQY; D gene: -; V gene: TRBV5-1
CDR3 protein: ASSLGSRLAQPQH; D gene: -; V gene: TRBV7-2
CDR3 protein: SATQGVDEQY; D gene: -; V gene: TRBV29-1
CDR3 protein: SAREGVAKGEQY; D gene: -; V gene: TRBV20-1
CDR3 protein: ASSHSDGAYEQY; D gene: -; V gene: TRBV7-9
CDR3 protein: SAREGAANTEAF; D gene: TRBD1; V gene: TRBV20-1
CDR3 protein: ASSSTGSYGYT; D gene: -; V gene: TRBV6-5
CDR3 protein: SVEEPTEGGYGYT; D gene: -; V gene: TRBV29-1
CDR3 protein: AISEGTAVGELF; D gene: -; V gene: TRBV10-3
CDR3 protein: ASSLVDTIDYEQF; D gene: -; V gene: TRBV7-2
CDR3 protein: SARGGVVNTEAF; D gene: -; V gene: TRBV20-1
CDR3 protein: ASSQDRGIQY; D gene: -; V gene: TRBV7-9